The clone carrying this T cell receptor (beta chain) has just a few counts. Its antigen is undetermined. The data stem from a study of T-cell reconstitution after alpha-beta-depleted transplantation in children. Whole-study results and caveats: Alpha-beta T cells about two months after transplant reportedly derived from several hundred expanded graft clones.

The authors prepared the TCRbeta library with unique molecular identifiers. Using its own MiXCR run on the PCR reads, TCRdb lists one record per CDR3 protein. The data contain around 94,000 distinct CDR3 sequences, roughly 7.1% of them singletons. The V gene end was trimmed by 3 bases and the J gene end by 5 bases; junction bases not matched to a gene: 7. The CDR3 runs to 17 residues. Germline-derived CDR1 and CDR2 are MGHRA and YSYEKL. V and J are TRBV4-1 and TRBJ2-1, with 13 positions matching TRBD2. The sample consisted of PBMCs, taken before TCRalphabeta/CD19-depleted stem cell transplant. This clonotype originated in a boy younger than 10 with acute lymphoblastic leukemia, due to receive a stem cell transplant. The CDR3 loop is CASSQGRLAGGNNEQFF. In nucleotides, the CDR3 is TGCGCCAGCAGCCAGGGCAGACTAGCGGGGGGCAACAATGAGCAGTTCTTC.